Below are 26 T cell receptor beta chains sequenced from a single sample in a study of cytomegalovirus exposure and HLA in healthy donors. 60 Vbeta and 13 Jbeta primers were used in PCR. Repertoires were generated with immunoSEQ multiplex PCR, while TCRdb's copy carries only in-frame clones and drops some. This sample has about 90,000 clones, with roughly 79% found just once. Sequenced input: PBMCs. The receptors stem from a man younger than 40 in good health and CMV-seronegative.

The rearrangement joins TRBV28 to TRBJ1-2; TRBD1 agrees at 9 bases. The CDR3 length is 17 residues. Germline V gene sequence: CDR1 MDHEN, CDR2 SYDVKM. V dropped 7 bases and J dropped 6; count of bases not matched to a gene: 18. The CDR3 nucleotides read TGTGCCAGCACCCCGGTACAGGGGGCGATGGGCATCGATGGCTACACCTTC. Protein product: CASTPVQGAMGIDGYTF.

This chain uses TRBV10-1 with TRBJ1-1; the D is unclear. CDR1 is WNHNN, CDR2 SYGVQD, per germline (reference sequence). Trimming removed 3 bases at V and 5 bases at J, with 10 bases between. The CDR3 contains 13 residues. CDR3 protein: CASSDSRRTEAFF. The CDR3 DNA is TGCGCCAGCAGTGACTCTAGGAGGACTGAAGCTTTCTTT.

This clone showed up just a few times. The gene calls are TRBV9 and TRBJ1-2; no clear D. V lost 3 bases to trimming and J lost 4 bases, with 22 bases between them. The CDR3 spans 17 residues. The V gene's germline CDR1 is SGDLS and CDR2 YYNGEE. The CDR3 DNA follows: TGTGCCAGCAGCGCCTCCTCTACGCACAGTGGCTTCTATGGCTACACCTTC. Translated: CASSASSTHSGFYGYTF.

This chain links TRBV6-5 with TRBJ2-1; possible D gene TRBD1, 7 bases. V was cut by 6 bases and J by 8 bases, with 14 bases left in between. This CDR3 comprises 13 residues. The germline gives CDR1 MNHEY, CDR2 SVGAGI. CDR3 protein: CASRTTGTDEQFF. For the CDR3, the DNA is TGTGCCAGCAGAACGACAGGGACTGATGAGCAGTTCTTC.

The CDR3 loop is CASSPPYWRENHNEQFF. As DNA, the CDR3 is TGTGCCAGCAGCCCCCCTTATTGGCGGGAGAACCACAATGAGCAGTTCTTC. V and J are TRBV11-2 and TRBJ2-1; 7 bases agree with TRBD2. From germline, CDR1 is SGHAT and CDR2 FQNNGV. The CDR3 length is 17 residues. With 5 bases clipped from V and 5 bases from J, the junction kept 15 bases outside the gene matches.

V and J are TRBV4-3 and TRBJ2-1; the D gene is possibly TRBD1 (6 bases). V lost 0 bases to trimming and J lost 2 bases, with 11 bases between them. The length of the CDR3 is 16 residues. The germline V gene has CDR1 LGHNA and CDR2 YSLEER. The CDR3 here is CASSQDFGQTYNEQFF. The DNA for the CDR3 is TGCGCCAGCAGCCAAGATTTCGGACAGACCTACAATGAGCAGTTCTTC.

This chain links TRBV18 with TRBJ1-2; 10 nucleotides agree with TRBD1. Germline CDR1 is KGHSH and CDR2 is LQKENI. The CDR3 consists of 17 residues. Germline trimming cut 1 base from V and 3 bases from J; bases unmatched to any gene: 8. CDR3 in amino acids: CASSPLTGTGDHYGYTF. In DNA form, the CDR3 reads TGTGCCAGCTCACCACTAACAGGGACAGGGGATCACTATGGCTACACCTTC.

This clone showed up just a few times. As DNA, the CDR3 is TGTGCCAGCAGCTTCGGGACTAGCGGGGGGGGTGAGCAGTTCTTC. Protein product: CASSFGTSGGGEQFF. The chain joins TRBV7-6 to TRBJ2-1; TRBD2 matches 16 bases. The ends lost 3 bases at V and 9 bases at J; junction bases unmatched: 2. Germline values: CDR1 SGHVS, CDR2 FNYEAQ. CDR3 length: 15 amino acids.

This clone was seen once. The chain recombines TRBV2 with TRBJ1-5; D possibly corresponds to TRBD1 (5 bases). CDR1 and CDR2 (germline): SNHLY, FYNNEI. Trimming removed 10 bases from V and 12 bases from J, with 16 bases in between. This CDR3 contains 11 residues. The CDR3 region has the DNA TGTGCCACCTCGGGGGAAGTAGGCCAGCATTTT. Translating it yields CATSGEVGQHF. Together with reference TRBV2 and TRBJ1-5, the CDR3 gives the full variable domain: EPEVTQTPSHQVTQMGQEVILRCVPISNHLYFYWYRQILGQKVEFLVSFYNNEISEKSEIFDDQFSVERPDGSNFTLKIRSTKLEDSAMYFCATSGEVGQHFGDGTRLSIL.

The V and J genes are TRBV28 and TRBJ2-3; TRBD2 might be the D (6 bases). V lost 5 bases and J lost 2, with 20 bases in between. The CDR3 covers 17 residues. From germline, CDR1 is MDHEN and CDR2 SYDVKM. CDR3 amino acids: CASSPGTYIRATDTQYF. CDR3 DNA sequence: TGTGCCAGCAGTCCTGGGACTTATATACGAGCCACAGATACGCAGTATTTT.

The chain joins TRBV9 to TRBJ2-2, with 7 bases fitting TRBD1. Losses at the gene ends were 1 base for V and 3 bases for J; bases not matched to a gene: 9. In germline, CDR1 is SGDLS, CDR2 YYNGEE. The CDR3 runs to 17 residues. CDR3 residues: CASSVPHRGNDTGELFF. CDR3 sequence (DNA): TGTGCCAGCAGCGTACCCCACAGGGGAAACGACACCGGGGAGCTGTTTTTT.

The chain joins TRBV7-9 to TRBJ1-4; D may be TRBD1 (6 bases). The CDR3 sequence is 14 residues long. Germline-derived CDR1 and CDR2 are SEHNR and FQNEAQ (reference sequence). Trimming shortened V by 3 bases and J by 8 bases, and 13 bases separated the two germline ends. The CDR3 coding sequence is TGTGCCAGCAGCTTCCGGACAGATTCCGAAAAACTGTTTTTT. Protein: CASSFRTDSEKLFF.

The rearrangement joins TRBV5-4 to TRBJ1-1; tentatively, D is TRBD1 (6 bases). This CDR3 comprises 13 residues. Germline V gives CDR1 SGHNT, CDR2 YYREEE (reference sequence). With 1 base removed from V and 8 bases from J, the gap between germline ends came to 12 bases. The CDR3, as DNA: TGTGCCAGCAGCTTGATGGACCAGGGGGAAGCTTTCTTT. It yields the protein CASSLMDQGEAFF.

CDR3 protein: CASSPRTRRTNYGYTF. In DNA form, the CDR3 reads TGTGCCAGCAGCCCCCGGACACGAAGGACTAACTATGGCTACACCTTC. This rearrangement joins TRBV5-5 to TRBJ1-2, with a possible D match to TRBD1 (5 bases). V lost 4 bases, J lost 0 bases, and 16 bases lay in between. This CDR3 has 16 residues. Germline V gene sequence: CDR1 SGHKS, CDR2 YYEKEE (reference sequence). Based on the CDR3 plus reference TRBV5-5 and TRBJ1-2, the full variable domain is DAGVTQSPTHLIKTRGQQVTLRCSPISGHKSVSWYQQVLGQGPQFIFQYYEKEERGRGNFPDRFSARQFPNYSSELNVNALLLGDSALYLCASSPRTRRTNYGYTFGSGTRLTVV.

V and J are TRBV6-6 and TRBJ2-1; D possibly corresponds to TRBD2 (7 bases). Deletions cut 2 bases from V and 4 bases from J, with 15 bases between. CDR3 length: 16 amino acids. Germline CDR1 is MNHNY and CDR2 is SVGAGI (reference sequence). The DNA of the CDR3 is TGTGCCAGCAGTTACGGGGGAGGGGGTGGGTACAATGAGCAGTTCTTC. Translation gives CASSYGGGGGYNEQFF.

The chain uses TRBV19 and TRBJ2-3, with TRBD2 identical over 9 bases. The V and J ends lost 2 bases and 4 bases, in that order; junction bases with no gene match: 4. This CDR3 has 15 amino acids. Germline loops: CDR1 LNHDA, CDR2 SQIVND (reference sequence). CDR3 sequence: CASSISPSGADTQYF. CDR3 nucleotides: TGTGCCAGTAGTATATCACCTAGCGGGGCAGATACGCAGTATTTT.

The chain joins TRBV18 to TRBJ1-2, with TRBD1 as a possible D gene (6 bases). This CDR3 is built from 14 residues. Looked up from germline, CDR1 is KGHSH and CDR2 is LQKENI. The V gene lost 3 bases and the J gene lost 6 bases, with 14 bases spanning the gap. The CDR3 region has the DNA TGTGCCAGCTCACCTAGACAGGAATCAAATGGCTACACCTTC. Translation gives CASSPRQESNGYTF.

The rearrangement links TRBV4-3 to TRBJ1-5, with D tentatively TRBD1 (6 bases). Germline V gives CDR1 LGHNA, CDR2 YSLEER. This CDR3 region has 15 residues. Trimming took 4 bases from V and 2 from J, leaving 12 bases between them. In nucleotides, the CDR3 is TGCGCCAGCAGCCCGGACAGATTAGGCAATCAGCCCCAGCATTTT. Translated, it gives CASSPDRLGNQPQHF.

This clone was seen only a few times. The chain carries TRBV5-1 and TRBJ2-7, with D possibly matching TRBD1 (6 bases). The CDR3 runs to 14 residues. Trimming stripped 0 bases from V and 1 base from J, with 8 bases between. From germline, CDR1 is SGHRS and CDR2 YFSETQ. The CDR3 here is CASSLGDKSYEQYF. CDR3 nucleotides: TGCGCCAGCAGCTTGGGGGACAAATCCTACGAGCAGTACTTC.

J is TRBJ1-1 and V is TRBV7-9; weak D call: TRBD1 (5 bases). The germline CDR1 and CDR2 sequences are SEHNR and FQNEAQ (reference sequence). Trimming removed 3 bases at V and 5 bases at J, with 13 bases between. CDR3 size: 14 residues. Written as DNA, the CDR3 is TGTGCCAGCAGCTTTGACAGCACTGGAACTGAAGCTTTCTTT. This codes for CASSFDSTGTEAFF.

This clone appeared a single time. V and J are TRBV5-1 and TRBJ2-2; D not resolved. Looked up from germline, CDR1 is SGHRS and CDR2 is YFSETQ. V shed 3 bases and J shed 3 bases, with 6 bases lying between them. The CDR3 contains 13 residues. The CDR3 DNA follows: TGCGCCAGCAGCTCCTTTTACACCGGGGAGCTGTTTTTT. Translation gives CASSSFYTGELFF. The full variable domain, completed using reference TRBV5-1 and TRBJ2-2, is KAGVTQTPRYLIKTRGQQVTLSCSPISGHRSVSWYQQTPGQGLQFLFEYFSETQRNKGNFPGRFSGRQFSNSRSEMNVSTLELGDSALYLCASSSFYTGELFFGEGSRLTVL.

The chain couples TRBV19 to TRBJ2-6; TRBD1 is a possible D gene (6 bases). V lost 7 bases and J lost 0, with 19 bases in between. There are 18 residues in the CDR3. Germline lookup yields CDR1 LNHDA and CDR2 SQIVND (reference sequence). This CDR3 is CASKTLLGTHSGANVLTF. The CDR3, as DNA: TGTGCCAGTAAAACCCTCCTCGGGACACACTCTGGGGCCAACGTCCTGACTTTC.

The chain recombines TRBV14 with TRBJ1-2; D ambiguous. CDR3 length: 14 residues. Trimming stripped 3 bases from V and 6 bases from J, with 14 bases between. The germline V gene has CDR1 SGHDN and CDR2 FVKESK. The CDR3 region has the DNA TGTGCCAGCAGCCATCCACCCCGGGGTGATGGCTACACCTTC. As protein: CASSHPPRGDGYTF.

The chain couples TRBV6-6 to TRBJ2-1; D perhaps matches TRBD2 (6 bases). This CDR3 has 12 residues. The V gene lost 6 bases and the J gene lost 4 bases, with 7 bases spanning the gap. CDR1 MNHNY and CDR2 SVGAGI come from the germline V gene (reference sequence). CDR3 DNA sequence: TGTGCCAGCAGGGGGGGATACAATGAGCAGTTCTTC. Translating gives CASRGGYNEQFF.

CDR3 DNA sequence: TGTGCCAGTAGTCCGAGACAGGGCGGCAATCAGCCCCAGCATTTT. Protein sequence: CASSPRQGGNQPQHF. This chain links TRBV19 with TRBJ1-5, with 7 bases matching TRBD1. J lost 2 bases, V lost 5 bases, and 6 bases had no gene match. The length of the CDR3 is 15 residues. Germline assignment: CDR1 LNHDA and CDR2 SQIVND (reference sequence).

The CDR3 nucleotides read TGTGCCAGCAAAGGGGGCGATGCGGTCGGCTACACCTTC. Translated: CASKGGDAVGYTF. The V gene is TRBV5-4, the J gene TRBJ1-2, with TRBD1 identical over 7 bases. There are 13 residues in the CDR3. V lost 6 bases to trimming and J lost 8 bases; unmatched junction nucleotides: 10. Per the germline V gene, CDR1 is SGHNT and CDR2 is YYREEE (reference sequence). The full variable domain, completed using reference TRBV5-4 and TRBJ1-2, is ETGVTQSPTHLIKTRGQQVTLRCSSQSGHNTVSWYQQALGQGPQFIFQYYREEENGRGNFPPRFSGLQFPNYSSELNVNALELDDSALYLCASKGGDAVGYTFGSGTRLTVV.